These T cell receptor beta chains were read from a single sample in a study of T cell repertoires in cytomegalovirus infection. No antigen has been identified for these receptors. TCRdb re-analysed the reads in MiXCR, keeping a single row per CDR3 protein. The sample carries 100,000 to 150,000 distinct CDR3 sequences, about 31% recorded once. The sequenced sample was CD8+ T cells from cultured PBMCs, obtained from culture after CMV antigen stimulation. The receptors originated from a human donor in good health (CMV status not recorded). Some clones in this sample may be carry-over from other donors' samples. CDR3s include the opening cysteine and the closing phenylalanine or tryptophan. D genes are given only for firm matches. Clone size is shown for a subset of rows, as once, few, many or a class of expanded clone.

clone size,D gene,J gene,V gene,CDR3 protein,CDR3 DNA
NA,NA,TRBJ1-4,TRBV4-2,CASQTAGGNEKLFF,TGTGCCAGCCAGACGGCGGGTGGCAATGAAAAACTGTTTTTT
NA,TRBD2,TRBJ2-1,TRBV3-1,CASSRGLAEYNEQFF,TGTGCCAGCAGCCGGGGACTAGCGGAGTACAATGAGCAGTTCTTC
NA,TRBD1,TRBJ1-5,TRBV12-3/TRBV12-4,CASSDPGQGSNQPQHF,TGTGCCAGCAGTGATCCGGGACAGGGCAGCAATCAGCCCCAGCATTTT
NA,NA,TRBJ2-7,TRBV27,CASSLSVAASYEQYF,TGTGCCAGCAGTTTATCGGTAGCGGCTTCCTACGAGCAGTACTTC
NA,NA,TRBJ1-6,TRBV7-8,CASSQPYDVSGSPLHF,TGTGCCAGCAGCCAGCCCTATGACGTCTCCGGTTCACCCCTCCACTTT
many,NA,TRBJ1-1,TRBV11-2,CASSHTSITEIHEAFF,TGTGCCAGCAGCCACACATCGATTACAGAAATCCATGAAGCTTTCTTT
few,NA,TRBJ1-5,TRBV28,CASTPPGGANQPQHF,TGTGCCAGCACACCACCGGGAGGGGCCAATCAGCCCCAGCATTTT
NA,NA,TRBJ1-5,TRBV7-8,CASSSSPRSGNQPQHF,TGTGCCAGCAGCTCAAGTCCGAGGTCGGGCAATCAGCCCCAGCATTTT
many,NA,TRBJ2-7,TRBV6-1,CASRTTEGNAYEQYF,TGTGCCAGCAGGACAACAGAGGGCAACGCCTACGAGCAGTACTTC
NA,TRBD1,TRBJ1-5,TRBV19,CASSGTGRDWAKVSNQPQHF,TGTGCCAGTTCCGGGACAGGGCGAGATTGGGCCAAAGTGAGCAATCAGCCCCAGCATTTT
NA,NA,TRBJ2-6,TRBV28,CASDSPGSTGANVLTF,TGTGCCAGCGATTCCCCGGGGTCTACTGGGGCCAACGTCCTGACTTTC
once,TRBD1,TRBJ1-1,TRBV20-1,CSAVKTGTNTEAFF,TGCAGTGCTGTAAAGACAGGGACGAACACTGAAGCTTTCTTT
NA,TRBD1,TRBJ2-1,TRBV15,CATSRRRAGQGADEQFF,TGTGCCACCAGCAGACGCAGAGCGGGACAGGGGGCGGATGAGCAGTTCTTC
NA,TRBD1,TRBJ2-1,TRBV28,CASVDRELFQGTRVNEQFF,TGTGCCAGCGTCGACAGGGAACTCTTTCAGGGGACCAGGGTCAATGAGCAGTTCTTC
NA,TRBD2,TRBJ2-1,TRBV9,CASSLIAGAYNEQFF,TGTGCCAGCAGTTTAATAGCGGGGGCGTACAATGAGCAGTTCTTC
once,NA,TRBJ2-1,TRBV5-1,CASSVQGPLYNEQFF,TGCGCCAGCAGCGTACAGGGTCCACTCTACAATGAGCAGTTCTTC
NA,NA,TRBJ2-5,TRBV29-1,CSVVPREIRETQYF,TGCAGCGTTGTCCCCAGGGAGATTCGGGAGACCCAGTACTTC
NA,TRBD1,TRBJ2-7,TRBV4-1,CASSQDGTGQGSYEQYF,TGTGCCAGCAGCCAAGATGGGACCGGACAGGGCTCCTACGAGCAGTACTTC
NA,NA,TRBJ2-2,TRBV7-9,CASSFHGTSVTGELFF,TGTGCCAGCAGCTTTCACGGGACATCGGTCACCGGGGAGCTGTTTTTT
once,NA,TRBJ1-2,TRBV25-1,CASPGGDSANYGYTF,TGTGCCAGCCCTGGAGGGGACTCAGCTAACTATGGCTACACCTTC
few,NA,TRBJ2-7,TRBV5-6,CASSLVAWGPGGDEQYF,TGTGCCAGCAGCTTGGTAGCCTGGGGGCCCGGCGGGGACGAGCAGTACTTC
few,NA,TRBJ2-2,TRBV10-2,CASSGRDTGELFF,TGCGCCAGCAGTGGCCGGGACACCGGGGAGCTGTTTTTT
once,NA,TRBJ1-1,TRBV6-1,CASSEAWGTTEAFF,TGTGCCAGCAGTGAAGCTTGGGGGACCACTGAAGCTTTCTTT
many,NA,TRBJ1-4,TRBV6-6,CASTPGRSWGNEKLFF,TGTGCCAGCACCCCCGGACGGAGTTGGGGAAATGAAAAACTGTTTTTT
NA,TRBD2,TRBJ2-3,TRBV7-2,CASSHGLAGADTQYF,TGTGCCAGCAGCCACGGACTAGCGGGGGCAGATACGCAGTATTTT
many,NA,TRBJ1-2,TRBV6-6,CASSYEPTGGGYGYTF,TGTGCCAGCAGTTACGAACCGACGGGGGGGGGCTATGGCTACACCTTC
few,NA,TRBJ1-3,TRBV7-6,CASSPRGDKVGNTIYF,TGTGCCAGCAGCCCGCGCGGGGACAAGGTTGGAAACACCATATATTTT
NA,NA,TRBJ2-2,TRBV7-6,CASSLERGALRGELFF,TGTGCCAGCAGCTTGGAACGGGGGGCCCTCAGGGGGGAGCTGTTTTTT
NA,NA,TRBJ1-1,TRBV11-3,CASSSTEAFF,TGTGCCAGCAGCTCTACTGAAGCTTTCTTT
NA,TRBD2,TRBJ2-1,TRBV5-1,CASSLSGGARNEQFF,TGCGCCAGCAGCTTAAGCGGGGGGGCGAGGAATGAGCAGTTCTTC
NA,TRBD1,TRBJ2-7,TRBV12-3/TRBV12-4,CASSSTGTDGQDF,TGTGCCAGCAGTTCCACCGGGACAGACGGTCAGGACTTC
NA,NA,TRBJ1-2,TRBV20-1,CSALTSEISGGYTF,TGCAGTGCCCTAACTTCAGAGATCTCGGGCGGCTACACCTTC
many,NA,TRBJ2-5,TRBV7-9,CASSPRGQETQYF,TGTGCCAGCAGCCCAAGGGGGCAAGAGACCCAGTACTTC